Shown below are 18 T cell receptor beta chains from a single sample sequenced in a study of Graves' ophthalmopathy and Graves' hyperthyroidism. RNA transcripts were the template, and TCR beta CDR3 regions were amplified from them. A first-round RT-PCR used HTBI primers, followed by a second-round multiplex PCR. TCRdb analysed the multiplex PCR reads with MiXCR anew, one entry per CDR3 protein. Of hundreds of thousands of distinct CDR3 sequences in the sample, roughly two fifths were seen once. Sequencing used peripheral blood. These TCRs come from an adult man with Graves' ophthalmopathy.

This clonotype showed up many times. The chain links TRBV24-1 to TRBJ2-5; 11 nucleotides line up with TRBD1. The length of the CDR3 is 15 residues. Germline V gives CDR1 KGHDR, CDR2 SFDVKD. Germline trimming cut 4 bases from V and 4 bases from J; bases unmatched to any gene: 4. The CDR3 loop is CATSEGTGGGETQYF. DNA of the CDR3: TGTGCCACCAGTGAGGGGACAGGGGGGGGAGAGACCCAGTACTTC.

The chain uses TRBV7-8 and TRBJ1-6; 7 bases match TRBD1. V dropped 5 bases and J dropped 8; count of bases not matched to a gene: 6. CDR1 and CDR2 from the germline V gene are SGHVS and FQNEAQ. The CDR3 runs to 14 residues. This CDR3 is CASSPGTAHSPLHF. As DNA, the CDR3 is TGTGCCAGCAGCCCCGGGACAGCACATTCACCCCTCCACTTT.

This clonotype has a count of ten or more. The rearrangement uses TRBV2 and TRBJ1-2; no definite D call. Germline V gene data show CDR1 as SNHLY and CDR2 as FYNNEI. The V end lost 1 base, the J end lost 4 bases, and 7 bases lay between the germline ends. This CDR3 is 13 amino acids long. The CDR3 protein is CASSEGRLYGYTF. As DNA, the CDR3 is TGTGCCAGCAGTGAAGGTCGACTCTATGGCTACACCTTC.

The rearrangement links TRBV10-3 to TRBJ2-5; D uncertain. The V gene's germline CDR1 is ENHRY and CDR2 SYGVKD. This CDR3 has 13 amino acids. V shed 6 bases and J shed 5 bases, with 13 bases lying between them. The CDR3 bases are TGTGCCATCAGGGGAACTATCCTTGAGACCCAGTACTTC. Protein product: CAIRGTILETQYF.

The chain employs TRBV10-3 and TRBJ1-1, with 7 bases that match TRBD1. The junction had 8 bases not matched to a gene; V was cut back by 4 bases and J by 9 bases. In germline, CDR1 is ENHRY, CDR2 SYGVKD. There are 13 residues in the CDR3. The CDR3 sequence: CAISAAGTEKAFF. CDR3 sequence (DNA): TGTGCCATCAGTGCCGCCGGGACAGAGAAAGCTTTCTTT.

This clonotype was seen only a few times. This chain connects TRBV7-3 to TRBJ2-2; D may be TRBD1 or TRBD2 (5 bases each). The V gene's germline CDR1 is SGHTA and CDR2 FQGTGA. V was clipped by 5 bases and J by 0 bases, with 10 bases between them. This CDR3 region has 15 residues. The CDR3 loop is CASSAGTSNTGELFF. CDR3 bases: TGTGCCAGCAGCGCCGGGACCTCGAACACCGGGGAGCTGTTTTTT.

The chain recombines TRBV19 with TRBJ1-5, with a possible D match to TRBD1 (5 bases). V was cut by 8 bases and J by 9 bases, with 11 bases left in between. In germline, CDR1 is LNHDA, CDR2 SQIVND (reference sequence). The CDR3 sequence is 11 residues long. For the CDR3, the DNA is TGTGCCAGTCGCCTGGGGCCGCCCCAGCATTTT. Protein sequence: CASRLGPPQHF.

In its sample, this clonotype was seen many times. The chain combines TRBV7-9 with TRBJ2-7, with a possible D match to TRBD1 (6 bases). V was clipped by 5 bases and J by 3 bases, with 11 bases between them. Germline V gene data show CDR1 as SEHNR and CDR2 as FQNEAQ (reference sequence). The CDR3 contains 13 residues. The CDR3 DNA follows: TGTGCCAGCAGCCGCGGACAGTTCTACGAGCAGTACTTC. Its translation is CASSRGQFYEQYF.

As for this clonotype: One end of the junction varies from germline; a read error may be responsible. The V and J genes are TRBV10-3 and TRBJ2-6, with D perhaps TRBD2 (6 bases). There are 16 residues in the CDR3. Germline V gene data show CDR1 as ENHRY and CDR2 as SYGVKD. In DNA, the CDR3 is TGTGCCAGCAGTGAAGTGGCGGGGTCTGGGGCCAACGTCCTGACTTTC. It is translated as CASSEVAGSGANVLTF.

This chain links TRBV9 with TRBJ2-2; TRBD1 agrees at 12 bases. The CDR3 has 14 residues. The V gene's germline CDR1 is SGDLS and CDR2 YYNGEE. Trimming took 5 bases from V and 6 from J; bases not matched to a gene: 2. CDR3 loop: CASRGQGAPGELFF. The DNA of the CDR3 is TGTGCCAGCAGGGGACAGGGGGCGCCCGGGGAGCTGTTTTTT.

The rearrangement links TRBV6-5 to TRBJ2-7; 7 bases fit TRBD2. Trimming removed 5 bases from V and 2 bases from J; junction bases left unmatched: 3. The germline V gene encodes CDR1 MNHEY and CDR2 SVGAGI. The CDR3 is 13 amino acids. Here the CDR3 reads CASSAGTTYEQYV. The CDR3 DNA sequence: TGTGCCAGCAGTGCCGGGACTACCTACGAGCAGTACGTC.

This clonotype was seen many times. The V call is TRBV20-1, the J call TRBJ1-4, with D hard to call. The CDR3 contains 13 residues. The V gene lost 6 bases and the J gene lost 4 bases, with 12 bases spanning the gap. In germline, CDR1 is DFQATT, CDR2 SNEGSKA (reference sequence). In nucleotides, the CDR3 is TGCAGTGCCTCGGACGGTCGTAATGAAAAACTGTTTTTT. Protein product: CSASDGRNEKLFF.

The chain links TRBV12-3 or TRBV12-4 to TRBJ1-5; D not certain. The CDR3 is 19 amino acids. The V end was cut by 3 bases, the J end by 1 base, with 22 bases between. The DNA of the CDR3 is TGTGCCAGCAGTTTTTATTGGACTCTCGACGGGGTGAGCAATCAGCCCCAGCATTTT. Protein sequence: CASSFYWTLDGVSNQPQHF.

The rearrangement uses TRBV20-1 and TRBJ1-4, with a possible D match to TRBD1 (5 bases). CDR1 and CDR2 from the germline V gene are DFQATT and SNEGSKA (reference sequence). The ends were cut back, 6 bases at V and 7 bases at J, with 15 bases in the middle. This CDR3 region has 13 residues. CDR3 in amino acids: CSAPPGLSEKLFF. The CDR3 region has the DNA TGCAGTGCCCCCCCGGGGCTCAGTGAAAAACTGTTTTTT.

The chain couples TRBV13 to TRBJ1-5; tentative D call: TRBD1 (5 bases). CDR1 is PRHDT and CDR2 is FYEKMQ in the germline V gene (reference sequence). The CDR3 is made up of 14 amino acids. With 7 bases removed from V and 2 bases from J, the gap between germline ends came to 12 bases. The CDR3 here is CASTPGWGNQPQHF. The CDR3 nucleotides are TGTGCCAGCACCCCAGGGTGGGGCAATCAGCCCCAGCATTTT. The full variable domain, in which reference TRBV13 and TRBJ1-5 provide the parts outside the CDR3, is AAGVIQSPRHLIKEKRETATLKCYPIPRHDTVYWYQQGPGQDPQFLISFYEKMQSDKGSIPDRFSAQQFSDYHSELNMSSLELGDSALYFCASTPGWGNQPQHFGDGTRLSIL.

The chain is built from TRBV19 and TRBJ2-2, with no clear D. Germline CDR1 is LNHDA and CDR2 is SQIVND (reference sequence). V was clipped by 4 bases and J by 4 bases, with 7 bases between them. CDR3 length: 13 residues. Written as DNA, the CDR3 is TGTGCCAGTAGTACTTATTCCACCGGGGAGCTGTTTTTT. Translated, it gives CASSTYSTGELFF.

This clonotype appeared once. It is likely a read error, because the conserved phenylalanine at the end of the CDR3 is missing. CDR3 bases: TGTGCCAGTAGTATGGGCGGACAGCATTAT. This encodes CASSMGGQHY. This chain joins TRBV19 and TRBJ2-3, with no clear D. The J call may be wrong; the DNA end is better matched by TRBJ1-5. The CDR3 contains 10 residues. From germline, CDR1 is LNHDA and CDR2 SQIVND (reference sequence).

The chain recombines TRBV2 with TRBJ1-5; D may be TRBD2 (5 bases). With the DNA end fitting TRBJ2-3 better, the J assignment may be wrong. CDR1 and CDR2 from the germline V gene are SNHLY and FYNNEI. The CDR3 runs 12 residues. This CDR3 reads CASREDGDTQYF. CDR3 nucleotides: TGTGCCAGCAGGGAGGACGGCGATACGCAGTATTTT.